Listed below are T cell receptor beta chains from one sample, sequenced in a study of blood T cells in healthy people across ages. From the 5' RACE reads, TCRdb called clonotypes with MiXCR, one entry per CDR3 protein. The table records 580,000 or so distinct CDR3 sequences, around 50% of them present only once. Sequenced material: blood. These receptors were collected from a man older than 75 in good health. The CDR3 runs from the conserved cysteine through the conserved F or W. Fields, in order: clone size, J gene, V gene, CDR3 length, D gene, CDR3 protein, CDR3 DNA. The D gene is left open where the match is weak. Rows may omit the clone size; those that give it use once, few, many or a size class.

. TRBJ2-7 TRBV7-2 13 . CASSLKTADEQYF TGTGCCAGCAGCTTGAAGACAGCCGACGAGCAGTACTTC
. TRBJ1-1 TRBV29-1 14 . CSVERQPGNTEAFF TGCAGCGTTGAACGGCAGCCAGGAAACACTGAAGCTTTCTTT
. TRBJ2-2 TRBV27 16 . CASHSGGLTNTGELFF TGTGCCAGCCACTCAGGGGGACTCACGAACACCGGGGAGCTGTTTTTT
. TRBJ2-3 TRBV4-3 15 TRBD2 CASSQDRAGGLTQYF TGCGCCAGCAGCCAAGATAGGGCGGGGGGACTAACGCAGTATTTT
few TRBJ2-7 TRBV5-1 14 TRBD1 CASSGQGGSYEQYF TGCGCCAGCAGCGGACAGGGGGGCTCCTACGAGCAGTACTTC
. TRBJ2-7 TRBV10-3 12 TRBD1 CAISAQGGGQYF TGTGCCATCAGTGCACAGGGGGGTGGGCAGTACTTC
. TRBJ2-3 TRBV6-1 19 TRBD2 CASSPNPKGLAGVTDTQYF TGTGCCAGCAGCCCCAACCCAAAGGGACTAGCGGGAGTCACAGATACGCAGTATTTT
. TRBJ2-7 TRBV29-1 13 TRBD2 CSVARTRGDEQYF TGCAGCGTTGCGCGGACTAGAGGAGACGAGCAGTACTTC
. TRBJ2-7 TRBV12-3/TRBV12-4 15 . CASSLLREVSYEQYF TGTGCCAGCAGTTTACTGAGGGAGGTTTCCTACGAGCAGTACTTC
few TRBJ2-5 TRBV5-1 16 TRBD2 CASSLEGLADQWKQYF TGCGCCAGCAGCTTGGAGGGACTAGCGGACCAGTGGAAGCAGTACTTC
many TRBJ1-4 TRBV6-6 12 . CASSYRADHLFF TGTGCCAGCAGTTACCGGGCAGATCATCTGTTTTTT
few TRBJ1-2 TRBV6-6 14 . CASSYADINYGYTF TGTGCCAGCAGTTACGCCGACATAAACTATGGCTACACCTTC
once TRBJ1-2 TRBV4-3 16 . CASSTNQDRSPLGYTF TGCGCCAGCAGCACCAACCAGGACAGATCCCCCCTTGGCTACACCTTC
. TRBJ2-3 TRBV12-3/TRBV12-4 15 . CASRFASLRADTQYF TGTGCCAGCAGGTTTGCCAGTCTCAGGGCAGATACGCAGTATTTT
. TRBJ2-3 TRBV7-6 18 TRBD2 CASSLVSSGGRVADTQYF TGTGCCAGCAGCTTAGTGTCTTCTGGCGGGAGGGTTGCAGATACGCAGTATTTT
. TRBJ2-2 TRBV11-3 18 . CASSPYRGGRVGTGELFF TGTGCCAGCAGCCCCTACAGGGGAGGGAGAGTTGGCACCGGGGAGCTGTTTTTT
. TRBJ2-1 TRBV3-1 13 TRBD1 CASSLTGLAEQFF TGTGCCAGCAGCCTGACAGGGTTAGCTGAGCAGTTCTTC